Described below is a single TCR beta chain sequence and its context. Time point indicated: pre-treatment sample, taken before nivolumab and TIL therapy. The data originate from a study of TIL therapy for anti-PD-1-resistant metastatic lung cancer. This CDR3 contains 14 residues. The libraries were made with immunoSEQ v3. Some clones are missing from TCRdb's copy, which holds only in-frame ones; the method was immunoSEQ multiplex PCR. Among tens of thousands of clones listed, approximately 86% were seen once. The source is a person aged 30 to 80 with non-small cell lung cancer. V and J are TRBV21-1 and TRBJ1-5. TRBV21-1 represents a pseudogene. The specimen comprised blood, sampled at baseline. CDR3 DNA sequence: TGTGCCAGCCCCCGCGCCGGTAGCAATCAGCCCCAGCATTTT. Translation: CASPRAGSNQPQHF.